What follows are 25 T cell receptor beta chains derived from one specimen sequenced in a study of Ad26.COV2.S vaccination and SARS-CoV-2 variants. Stated treatment: around 19 received Ad26.COV2.S at low or high dose, single or two shots; 5 received placebo; per-sample allocation not given. At day 63 after the first vaccine or placebo injection, samples were drawn. Here immunoSEQ multiplex PCR was the method, and the copy in TCRdb shows in-frame clones only, minus some. The profile shows roughly 450,000 clones, 75% to 95% of them singletons. The source material was peripheral blood, sampled in a trial of Ad26.COV2.S vaccine versus placebo. The receptor source for this set is a person aged 18-65 years who received the Ad26.COV2.S COVID-19 vaccine or a placebo.

V and J are TRBV5-4 and TRBJ2-5; D is undetermined. V was clipped by 2 bases and J by 5 bases, with 7 bases between them. The CDR3 totals 12 residues. From germline, CDR1 is SGHNT and CDR2 YYREEE (reference sequence). This chain's CDR3 is CASSFDRETQYF. CDR3 nucleotides: TGTGCCAGCAGCTTTGATAGGGAGACCCAGTACTTC.

With respect to this clone: The sample carries other DNA sequences with the same CDR3. V and J are TRBV6-1 and TRBJ1-2; D may be TRBD1 (6 bases). The germline gives CDR1 MNHNS, CDR2 SASEGT. This CDR3 has 13 amino acids. Between the trimmed V and J ends, which lost 1 base and 5 bases, there was a span of 8 bases. Here the CDR3 reads CASSEGTAYGYTF. The DNA for the CDR3 is TGTGCCAGCAGTGAAGGGACAGCATATGGCTACACCTTC.

V and J are TRBV18 and TRBJ2-1; no definite D call. Germline loops: CDR1 KGHSH, CDR2 LQKENI. This CDR3 has 14 amino acids. With 2 bases removed from V and 1 base from J, the gap between germline ends came to 6 bases. CDR3 sequence (DNA): TGTGCCAGCTCACCAGGGGTTTCCTACAATGAGCAGTTCTTC. Its translation is CASSPGVSYNEQFF. The whole variable domain, remainder taken from reference TRBV18 and TRBJ2-1, is NAGVMQNPRHLVRRRGQEARLRCSPMKGHSHVYWYRQLPEEGLKFMVYLQKENIIDESGMPKERFSAEFPKEGPSILRIQQVVRGDSAAYFCASSPGVSYNEQFFGPGTRLTVL.

This rearrangement joins TRBV28 to TRBJ1-2; maybe TRBD1 (5 bases). V dropped 3 bases and J dropped 8 bases, with 16 bases sitting between them. Germline-derived CDR1 and CDR2 are MDHEN and SYDVKM. The length of the CDR3 is 14 residues. CDR3 bases: TGTGCCAGCAGTTTGCCGGGACGCATCTGGGGCTACACCTTC. This encodes CASSLPGRIWGYTF.

V is TRBV30 and J is TRBJ1-5, with D possibly being TRBD1 (5 bases). The CDR3 totals 15 residues. With 0 bases removed from V and 9 bases from J, the gap between germline ends came to 18 bases. The germline CDR1 and CDR2 sequences are GTSNPN and SVGIG (reference sequence). The CDR3 sequence is CAWSVSPFGGGPQHF. CDR3 bases: TGTGCCTGGAGTGTTTCGCCCTTCGGGGGAGGGCCCCAGCATTTT.

This clone was detected once. V gene TRBV28 combines with J gene TRBJ1-1; 7 positions agree with TRBD1. The CDR3 is 14 amino acids. Trimming at V came to 8 bases and at J to 0 bases, leaving 6 bases not matched to a gene. From germline, CDR1 is MDHEN and CDR2 SYDVKM. CDR3 protein: CASYDRAMNTEAFF. CDR3 bases: TGTGCCAGCTATGACAGGGCCATGAACACTGAAGCTTTCTTT.

The J gene is TRBJ2-7, the V gene TRBV27, with D unresolved. V lost 5 bases, J lost 0 bases, and 11 bases lay in between. This CDR3 contains 14 residues. The germline gives CDR1 MNHEY, CDR2 SMNVEV (reference sequence). In nucleotides, the CDR3 is TGTGCCAGCAGTACCGATGAGAGCTCCTACGAGCAGTACTTC. Protein product: CASSTDESSYEQYF.

Only a few counts were recorded for this clone. The J gene is TRBJ1-4, the V gene TRBV12-3 or TRBV12-4; D gene uncertain. The CDR3 covers 12 residues. Trimming removed 7 bases from V and 4 bases from J, with 7 bases in between. The CDR3 here is CASTWNNEKLFF. The CDR3 DNA reads TGTGCCAGCACGTGGAATAATGAAAAACTGTTTTTT.

This clone appeared once. The V and J genes are TRBV5-1 and TRBJ2-3; 7 nucleotides align to TRBD2. This CDR3 region has 15 residues. Germline trimming cut 1 base from V and 2 bases from J; bases unmatched to any gene: 4. Germline V gene lookup returns CDR1 SGHRS and CDR2 YFSETQ. The CDR3 region is CASSLREGSTDTQYF. As DNA, the CDR3 is TGCGCCAGCAGCTTGAGGGAGGGTTCCACAGATACGCAGTATTTT.

The J gene is TRBJ2-7, the V gene TRBV7-2; D perhaps matches TRBD1 (6 bases). This CDR3 is 13 amino acids long. Trimming removed 6 bases at V and 4 bases at J, with 13 bases between. CDR1 is SGHTA, CDR2 FQGNSA, per germline. Here the CDR3 reads CASSIQGPYEQYF. Here the CDR3 DNA reads TGTGCCAGCAGTATACAGGGTCCGTACGAGCAGTACTTC.

This chain connects TRBV2 to TRBJ1-1; D perhaps matches TRBD1 (5 bases). Germline CDR1 reads SNHLY; CDR2 reads FYNNEI. V was pared by 6 bases and J by 3 bases, with 14 bases between. The CDR3 contains 14 residues. This CDR3 is CASRDWGADTEAFF. The CDR3 DNA sequence: TGTGCCAGCAGGGACTGGGGCGCTGACACTGAAGCTTTCTTT. The whole variable domain, filled in from reference TRBV2 and TRBJ1-1, reads EPEVTQTPSHQVTQMGQEVILRCVPISNHLYFYWYRQILGQKVEFLVSFYNNEISEKSEIFDDQFSVERPDGSNFTLKIRSTKLEDSAMYFCASRDWGADTEAFFGQGTRLTVV.

As DNA, the CDR3 is TGTGCCAGCAGCTTCTCTAATTCACCCCTCCACTTT. As protein: CASSFSNSPLHF. V usage is TRBV7-2 and J usage is TRBJ1-6; no clear D gene. Germline V lookup: CDR1 SGHTA, CDR2 FQGNSA. The V end lost 3 bases, the J end lost 6 bases, and 3 bases lay between the germline ends. This CDR3 has 12 amino acids.

CDR3 nucleotides: TGTGCCAGCAGTGGACCGGACAGGTTGACAGATACGCAGTATTTT. This gives the protein CASSGPDRLTDTQYF. The chain combines TRBV25-1 with TRBJ2-3; 7 bases line up with TRBD1. J gave up 3 bases and V 4 bases, and 7 bases lay outside the gene matches. This CDR3 contains 15 residues. Germline V gives CDR1 MGHDK, CDR2 SYGVNS.

This chain links TRBV28 with TRBJ2-1; D ambiguous. Germline CDR1 MDHEN, CDR2 SYDVKM. Deletions cut 4 bases from V and 11 bases from J, with 15 bases between. This CDR3 comprises 13 residues. CDR3 sequence: CASSSDQLKKQFF. The DNA of the CDR3 is TGTGCCAGCAGTTCCGACCAGCTGAAAAAGCAGTTCTTC.

The rearrangement uses TRBV19 and TRBJ1-1; D unclear. Germline V lookup: CDR1 LNHDA, CDR2 SQIVND (reference sequence). V lost 5 bases and J 5 bases, leaving 12 bases between the germline ends. The CDR3 is 13 residues long. The CDR3 nucleotides are TGTGCCAGTAGTGTATTGGCGGTTACTGAAGCTTTCTTT. It codes for CASSVLAVTEAFF. The full variable domain, with the rest looked up from reference TRBV19 and TRBJ1-1, is DGGITQSPKYLFRKEGQNVTLSCEQNLNHDAMYWYRQDPGQGLRLIYYSQIVNDFQKGDIAEGYSVSREKKESFPLTVTSAQKNPTAFYLCASSVLAVTEAFFGQGTRLTVV.

V and J are TRBV6-2 or TRBV6-3 and TRBJ2-1; 10 bases are shared with TRBD2. CDR3 size: 16 residues. The J segment lost 8 bases and the V segment lost 0 bases, leaving 7 bases of the junction unmatched. The germline V gene has CDR1 MNHEY and CDR2 SVGEGT. The CDR3 nucleotides read TGTGCCAGCAGTTACTCGGGTCTAGCGGGAGAGGATGAGCAGTTCTTC. Protein sequence: CASSYSGLAGEDEQFF.

V usage is TRBV3-1 (or the pseudogene TRBV3-2) and J usage is TRBJ2-7; TRBD1 matches at 9 bases. The V segment lost 0 bases and the J segment 3 bases; nucleotides outside the gene matches: 12. This CDR3 comprises 18 residues. CDR1 and CDR2 (germline): LGHDT, YNNKEL (reference sequence). CDR3 sequence (DNA): TGTGCCAGCAGCCAAGACTTAACAGTGGGGGACAGGGTCTACGAGCAGTACTTC. Amino acids: CASSQDLTVGDRVYEQYF.

The chain is built from TRBV7-2 and TRBJ2-1; TRBD2 agrees at 15 bases. This CDR3 is built from 18 residues. Trimming removed 5 bases from V and 8 bases from J; junction bases left unmatched: 13. The germline V gene encodes CDR1 SGHTA and CDR2 FQGNSA. CDR3 bases: TGTGCCAGCAGCCGCGGACTAGCGGGAGGGCAGATAGTGGATGAGCAGTTCTTC. As protein: CASSRGLAGGQIVDEQFF. Variable domain in full (rest from reference TRBV7-2 and TRBJ2-1): GAGVSQSPSNKVTEKGKDVELRCDPISGHTALYWYRQSLGQGLEFLIYFQGNSAPDKSGLPSDRFSAERTGGSVSTLTIQRTQQEDSAVYLCASSRGLAGGQIVDEQFFGPGTRLTVL.

V gene TRBV13 combines with J gene TRBJ2-7; TRBD2 matches at 16 bases. The CDR3 is made up of 18 amino acids. After removal of 5 bases from V and 4 bases from J, the junction contained 11 bases not matched to a gene. Germline CDR1 is PRHDT and CDR2 is FYEKMQ (reference sequence). The CDR3: CASSPGLAGGRALYEQYF. The CDR3 nucleotides read TGTGCCAGCAGCCCGGGACTAGCGGGAGGGCGGGCTTTATACGAGCAGTACTTC.

The chain joins TRBV6-5 to TRBJ2-7; TRBD2 matches 10 bases. With V trimmed by 2 bases and J by 2 bases, 6 bases remained unmatched. The CDR3 covers 16 residues. CDR1 is MNHEY, CDR2 SVGAGI, per germline. The CDR3 coding sequence is TGTGCCAGCAGTTACCGGGGACTAGCGCCGACCTACGAGCAGTACTTC. It codes for CASSYRGLAPTYEQYF.

The genes are TRBV19 and TRBJ1-6; 9 bases align to TRBD1. The CDR3 loop spans 14 amino acids. The trim removed 10 bases at V and 9 bases at J, leaving 10 bases unmatched. Germline V lookup: CDR1 LNHDA, CDR2 SQIVND (reference sequence). The CDR3 DNA reads TGTGCCACCCAGGGACAGGGTGTCGGTTCACCCCTCCACTTT. Translation: CATQGQGVGSPLHF.

The chain recombines TRBV27 with TRBJ1-4; 8 nucleotides line up with TRBD1. The CDR3 is made up of 14 amino acids. Trimming removed 4 bases from V and 7 bases from J; junction bases left unmatched: 5. Germline assignment: CDR1 MNHEY and CDR2 SMNVEV (reference sequence). The CDR3 spells CASSSQGEVEKLFF. CDR3 DNA: TGTGCCAGCAGTTCACAGGGGGAGGTTGAAAAACTGTTTTTT.

The chain has TRBV19 and TRBJ2-3; D is undetermined. Germline CDR1 LNHDA, CDR2 SQIVND (reference sequence). Trimming removed 3 bases from V and 6 bases from J, with 10 bases in between. The length of the CDR3 is 13 residues. CDR3 sequence: CASSMYGSDTQYF. The CDR3, as DNA: TGTGCCAGTAGTATGTACGGTTCGGATACGCAGTATTTT.

V and J are TRBV5-1 and TRBJ2-1, with 8 bases fitting TRBD2. The CDR3 is 19 residues long. Trimming cost V 2 bases and J 0 bases; bases outside gene matches: 13. Looked up from germline, CDR1 is SGHRS and CDR2 is YFSETQ. DNA of the CDR3: TGCGCCAGCAGCTTAATCCCCCCATCCGCGGGAGGCTCCTACAATGAGCAGTTCTTC. This gives the protein CASSLIPPSAGGSYNEQFF. The full variable domain, in which reference TRBV5-1 and TRBJ2-1 provide the parts outside the CDR3, is KAGVTQTPRYLIKTRGQQVTLSCSPISGHRSVSWYQQTPGQGLQFLFEYFSETQRNKGNFPGRFSGRQFSNSRSEMNVSTLELGDSALYLCASSLIPPSAGGSYNEQFFGPGTRLTVL.

This clone turned up a few times. The V and J genes are TRBV19 and TRBJ2-2, with 7 bases matching TRBD2. There are 14 residues in the CDR3. The junction had 4 bases not matched to a gene; V was cut back by 4 bases and J by 5 bases. Germline V gene lookup returns CDR1 LNHDA and CDR2 SQIVND (reference sequence). The CDR3 is CASSTPGGTGELFF. DNA of the CDR3: TGTGCCAGTAGTACCCCCGGGGGGACCGGGGAGCTGTTTTTT.